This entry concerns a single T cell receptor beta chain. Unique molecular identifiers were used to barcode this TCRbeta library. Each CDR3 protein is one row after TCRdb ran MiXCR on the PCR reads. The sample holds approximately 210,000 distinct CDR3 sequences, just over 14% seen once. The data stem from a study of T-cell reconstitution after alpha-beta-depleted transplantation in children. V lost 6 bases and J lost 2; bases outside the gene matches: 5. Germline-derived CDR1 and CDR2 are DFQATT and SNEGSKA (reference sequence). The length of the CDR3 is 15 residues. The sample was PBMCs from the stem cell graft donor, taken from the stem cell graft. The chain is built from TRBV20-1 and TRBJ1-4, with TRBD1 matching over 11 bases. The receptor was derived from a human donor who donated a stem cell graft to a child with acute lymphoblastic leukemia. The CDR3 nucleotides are TGCAGTGCAGGACAGGGGGCTGTGACTAATGAAAAACTGTTTTTT. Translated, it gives CSAGQGAVTNEKLFF.